This TCR beta chain stems from a study of shared clonotypes between healthy human individuals (dated by TCRdb to 2018 to 2021). Looking at the study overall: Two women and a few men aged 18 to 49 years were included in the cohort. For each donor, CD4 naive and CD4 memory were each given three plates, CD8 naive was given two plates, and CD8 memory was given one plate. To estimate repertoire size and how much clonotypes are shared between individuals, the study performed deep sequencing of blood TCR repertoires from 4 to 6 healthy adults. To increase sequencing depth and limit assay-specific biases, TCR repertoire library preparation and sequencing were carried out by different laboratories using diverse techniques. Between about 0.8 and 9.5 billion PBMCs per donor were obtained by leukapheresis. The research as a whole found: Higher generation probabilities were observed for clonotypes shared by all four sorted-subset donors than for non-shared clonotypes. Approximately 4.8% of naive CD4, around 3.5% of naive CD8, roughly 2.5% of memory CD4, and about 0.4% of memory CD8 clonotypes were shared across a few donors. Pairwise subsampling led to the expectation that sequencing depth would affect the degree of clonotype sharing among donors. Sampling was restricted to blood, and TCR repertoires in tissues likely differ from the TCR repertoires found in blood. Because the study included a small number of donors, the genetic and exposure-history diversity represented was limited. Naive subsets generally had larger estimated clonotype richness than memory subsets did. Incomplete sequencing was indicated by rarefaction of sorted-subset datasets, despite the large sequencing depth.

A distance of 16 bases separates the germline ends of V and J, which lose 3 bases and 11 bases respectively. CDR1 and CDR2 are read off the germline V gene as MGHRA and YSYEKL. Reading from cysteine to phenylalanine, the CDR3 counts 13 amino acids. Solely the CDR3 DNA is kept, with 39 bases framed from the first base. CD8 naive samples were obtained by positive selection for CCR7 among CD45RO-negative cells, yielding a CD45RA+CCR7+ population from which TemRA cells were excluded. The donors were healthy, HIV-negative adults with no recently reported acute infections or vaccinations. Only Caucasian adults living in Nashville, Tennessee, USA were represented among the donors. Blood was obtained by leukapheresis, after which PBMCs were separated by Ficoll-Histopaque density gradient centrifugation and cryopreserved in liquid nitrogen vapor phase. Analytical flow cytometry was used to check the purity and quantity of every magnetically sorted T cell population. From each sorted fraction, genomic DNA was isolated and quantified by UV absorbance on a Nanodrop 2000c.

Using the deep immunoSEQ assay, multiplex PCR amplified TCR CDR3 regions from genomic DNA. Extracted genomic DNA from each cell subset was spread evenly across all wells of several immunoSEQ 96-well plates, with each plate serving as a replicate. For sorted subsets, each replicate PCR was loaded with 200 ng genomic DNA, equivalent to approximately 27,000 T cell genomes. Purified libraries were measured with a Qubit 3.0 fluorometer, size-checked on a Bioanalyzer 2100, and measured again with the KAPA Library Quantification kit. Each immunoSEQ 96-well plate was sequenced on its own single-read 150-cycle Illumina NextSeq 550 flow cell. On the study's bioinformatics: Because only junctional sequences without quality scores were contained in the immunoSEQ output, filtering matching that applied to full-length reads could not be performed. To assign V/J genes and CDR3, sequences were annotated against IMGT germline references using PyIR, a Python wrapper for IgBLAST v1.9. Reads were removed for weak V/J assignments (E-value above 1e-6), missing CDR3, stop codons, out-of-frame junctions, or ambiguous translated residues. V3J clonotypes were defined as sequences sharing an identical inferred V gene, J gene, and CDR3 amino acid sequence. Percentage overlap between repertoires was calculated by dividing the number of shared unique clonotypes by the size of the smaller repertoire. Richness of each repertoire was evaluated using RTK rarefaction, the Chao1 estimator, and Recon v2.1 estimates of unobserved clonotypes. For all TCRbeta clonotypes obtained by the gDNA method from four donors, generation probabilities were computed with OLGA. Entries here come from immuneACCESS through TCRdb and include only in-frame sequences with V and J called. Some clones fail to appear in such tables; in the studies checked, an unresolved V gene covers under half of the shortfall, and the cause of the remainder is unknown. V and J calls and clone size are those listed in that table; D and trimming were worked out from the DNA. Across this sample there are about 2.2 million clones, with about 92% seen only once. Over 1.5% of the sample lies in the top ten.

A note on this clone: No cognate antigen has been identified for it. No clone much larger than this one lies a single base away; base qualities are absent.

The sample was naive CD8+ T cells from PBMCs. Explained via the paper, the cell subset or site label denotes: CD45RA+CCR7+. The chain links TRBV4-1 with TRBJ1-2; confidence is insufficient to name the D gene. The clonotype originates from a young man in good health. Some clones in this sample may be carry-over from other donors' samples. In nucleotide form, the sequence is TGCGCCAGCAGCCACCCCGGAATTCAGGAATACACCTTC. Its protein reads: CASSHPGIQEYTF.